Following are 8 T cell receptor beta chains from one sample sequenced in a study of shared clonotypes between healthy human individuals. The assay was immunoSEQ multiplex PCR, and TCRdb's table has in-frame clones only and misses some. The table lists around 1.1 million clones, more than 75% of them singletons. The material sequenced was memory CD4+ T cells from PBMCs. Subset described: CD45RA-negative fraction. These receptors were taken from a man aged 18 to 30 in good health. Some clones in this sample may be carry-over from other donors' samples.

Worth noting for this clone: This sample also contains other DNA sequences that code for the same CDR3. This chain connects TRBV18 to TRBJ1-4; D not certain. V shed 1 base and J shed 8 bases, with 5 bases lying between them. Germline CDR1 is KGHSH and CDR2 is LQKENI. CDR3 length: 12 residues. This CDR3 reads CASSPLGEKLFF. CDR3 bases: TGTGCCAGCTCACCACTAGGAGAAAAACTGTTTTTT.

The chain links TRBV11-2 to TRBJ1-3; no reliable D call. The CDR3 runs to 15 residues. V shed 6 bases and J shed 1 base, with 13 bases lying between them. Germline CDR1 and CDR2: SGHAT and FQNNGV. This CDR3 reads CASSDALVSGNTIYF. The CDR3 DNA reads as TGTGCCAGCAGTGATGCCCTGGTTTCTGGAAACACCATATATTTT. The variable domain in full, completed from reference TRBV11-2 and TRBJ1-3, reads EAGVAQSPRYKIIEKRQSVAFWCNPISGHATLYWYQQILGQGPKLLIQFQNNGVVDDSQLPKDRFSAERLKGVDSTLKIQPAKLEDSAVYLCASSDALVSGNTIYFGEGSWLTVV.

The chain is built from TRBV11-2 and TRBJ2-3, with D tentatively TRBD1 or TRBD2 (5 bases each). Germline CDR1 and CDR2: SGHAT and FQNNGV. Trimming removed 5 bases from V and 0 bases from J, with 15 bases in between. The CDR3 covers 16 residues. Here the CDR3 DNA reads TGTGCCAGCAGCCCCAACCCGGGACGAAGCACAGATACGCAGTATTTT. Protein product: CASSPNPGRSTDTQYF. Supplemented by reference TRBV11-2 and TRBJ2-3, the full variable domain reads EAGVAQSPRYKIIEKRQSVAFWCNPISGHATLYWYQQILGQGPKLLIQFQNNGVVDDSQLPKDRFSAERLKGVDSTLKIQPAKLEDSAVYLCASSPNPGRSTDTQYFGPGTRLTVL.

V usage is TRBV4-1 and J usage is TRBJ2-3; TRBD1 aligns across 10 bases. This CDR3 region has 17 residues. The V gene's germline CDR1 is MGHRA and CDR2 YSYEKL. The V gene end was trimmed by 2 bases and the J gene end by 0 bases; junction bases not matched to a gene: 5. The CDR3 protein is CASSQRGTGESTDTQYF. In nucleotides, the CDR3 is TGCGCCAGCAGCCAACGCGGGACAGGGGAAAGCACAGATACGCAGTATTTT.

V usage is TRBV28 and J usage is TRBJ2-1; possibly TRBD1 for D (6 bases). CDR3 size: 14 residues. Trimming removed 3 bases from V and 9 bases from J, with 15 bases in between. Germline loops: CDR1 MDHEN, CDR2 SYDVKM. CDR3 protein: CASSFNRVVGEQFF. The CDR3 DNA follows: TGTGCCAGCAGTTTCAACAGGGTGGTGGGTGAGCAGTTCTTC.

The rearrangement links TRBV6-5 to TRBJ2-3; the D call may be TRBD1 or TRBD2 (5 bases each). The CDR3 contains 14 residues. Trimming took 2 bases from V and 0 from J, leaving 6 bases between them. Looked up from germline, CDR1 is MNHEY and CDR2 is SVGAGI. In nucleotides, the CDR3 is TGTGCCAGCAGTTACCGGGACAGCACAGATACGCAGTATTTT. Its protein is CASSYRDSTDTQYF.

As to this clone: With only one base between it and a far larger clone, this is likely a read error. The chain links TRBV10-3 to TRBJ1-2; no clear D gene. CDR1 and CDR2 from the germline V gene are ENHRY and SYGVKD. The length of the CDR3 is 16 residues. V lost 4 bases and J lost 4, with 19 bases in between. CDR3 in amino acids: CAISGGLLTKGYGYTF. The DNA for the CDR3 is TGTGCCATCAGTGGAGGTCTGCTTACCAAGGGCTATGGCTACACCTTC.

With regard to this clone: A clone one base away is much larger, so this may be a read error. The chain links TRBV7-2 to TRBJ2-7; D not certain. Trimming pared 1 base from V and 0 bases from J, leaving 7 bases between. CDR3 length equals 14 residues. Germline lookup yields CDR1 SGHTA and CDR2 FQGNSA. The CDR3 spells CASSLGRVSYEQYF. The CDR3 DNA reads as TGTGCCAGCAGCTTAGGACGGGTCTCCTACGAGCAGTACTTC. Full variable domain (rest looked up from reference TRBV7-2 and TRBJ2-7): GAGVSQSPSNKVTEKGKDVELRCDPISGHTALYWYRQSLGQGLEFLIYFQGNSAPDKSGLPSDRFSAERTGGSVSTLTIQRTQQEDSAVYLCASSLGRVSYEQYFGPGTRLTVT.